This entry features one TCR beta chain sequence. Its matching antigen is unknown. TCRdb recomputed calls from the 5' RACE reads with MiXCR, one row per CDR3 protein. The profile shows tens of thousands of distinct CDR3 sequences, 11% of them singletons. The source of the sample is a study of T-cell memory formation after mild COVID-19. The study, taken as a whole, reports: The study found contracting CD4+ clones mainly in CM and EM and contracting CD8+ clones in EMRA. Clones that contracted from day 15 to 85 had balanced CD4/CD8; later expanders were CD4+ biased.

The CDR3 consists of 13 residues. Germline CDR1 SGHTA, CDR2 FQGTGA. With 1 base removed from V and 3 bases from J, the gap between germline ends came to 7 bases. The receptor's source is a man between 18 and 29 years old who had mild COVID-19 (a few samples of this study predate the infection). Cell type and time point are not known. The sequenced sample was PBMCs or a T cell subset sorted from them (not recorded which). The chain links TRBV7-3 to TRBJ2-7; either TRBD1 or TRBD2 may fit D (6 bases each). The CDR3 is CASSLKGGYEQYF. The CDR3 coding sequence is TGTGCCAGCAGCTTAAAGGGGGGCTACGAGCAGTACTTC.